This passage covers 14 T cell receptor beta chains from one sample sequenced in a study of shared clonotypes between healthy human individuals. Clones were read by immunoSEQ multiplex PCR, and TCRdb kept only the in-frame ones, dropping some. The sample lists about 1 million clones; about 70% were seen once. The material sequenced was memory CD4+ T cells sorted from blood. This sample's subset: CD45RA-negative fraction. The receptors stem from a man between 18 and 35 years old in good health.

This clone was observed a handful of times. This chain joins TRBV5-4 and TRBJ2-3, with 10 bases matching TRBD2. Germline values: CDR1 SGHNT, CDR2 YYREEE (reference sequence). Trimming took 8 bases from V and 6 from J; bases not matched to a gene: 6. The CDR3 runs to 13 residues. This chain's CDR3 is CARKRGGSDTQYF. The CDR3 region has the DNA TGTGCCAGGAAGCGGGGGGGCTCGGATACGCAGTATTTT.

The rearrangement uses TRBV6-6 and TRBJ1-3; possible D gene TRBD1, 5 bases. The CDR3 totals 14 residues. Trimming left V 2 bases short and J 0 bases short, with 5 bases between. CDR1 and CDR2 from the germline V gene are MNHNY and SVGAGI (reference sequence). In DNA form, the CDR3 reads TGTGCCAGCAGTTACGGGGCCTCTGGAAACACCATATATTTT. This codes for CASSYGASGNTIYF.

About this clone: This may be a read error, as it is one base from a much larger clone. Distinct nucleotide sequences in the sample also encode this CDR3. The V gene is TRBV6-6, the J gene TRBJ1-1, with D possibly matching TRBD1 (6 bases). This CDR3 comprises 15 residues. Germline CDR1 is MNHNY and CDR2 is SVGAGI (reference sequence). CDR3 coding DNA: TGTGCCAGCAGTTACTCCGGACAGTCCAACACTGAGGCTTTCTTT. This codes for CASSYSGQSNTEAFF.

The chain carries TRBV5-4 and TRBJ1-1; 10 bases agree with TRBD1. The CDR3 is 16 residues long. The trim removed 2 bases at V and 5 bases at J, leaving 9 bases unmatched. CDR1 is SGHNT and CDR2 is YYREEE in the germline V gene (reference sequence). CDR3 region: CASSLQTGGARTEAFF. The CDR3 DNA reads as TGTGCCAGCAGCTTACAGACAGGGGGCGCGAGAACTGAAGCTTTCTTT.

V is TRBV18 and J is TRBJ2-7, with 8 bases that match TRBD2. Germline-derived CDR1 and CDR2 are KGHSH and LQKENI. This CDR3 contains 15 residues. The ends lost 3 bases at V and 5 bases at J; junction bases unmatched: 9. CDR3 DNA sequence: TGTGCCAGCTCACCCCCAGCGGGAGTCCTCCACGAGCAGTACTTC. Translating gives CASSPPAGVLHEQYF. Full variable domain (outside the CDR3, taken from reference TRBV18 and TRBJ2-7): NAGVMQNPRHLVRRRGQEARLRCSPMKGHSHVYWYRQLPEEGLKFMVYLQKENIIDESGMPKERFSAEFPKEGPSILRIQQVVRGDSAAYFCASSPPAGVLHEQYFGPGTRLTVT.

This chain connects TRBV6-5 to TRBJ2-1; TRBD2 matches 8 bases. Germline assignment: CDR1 MNHEY and CDR2 SVGAGI. The junction had 12 bases not matched to a gene; V was cut back by 5 bases and J by 9 bases. The CDR3 has 15 residues. CDR3 loop: CASSPTLGTRGEQFF. For the CDR3, the DNA is TGTGCCAGCAGTCCCACACTTGGGACTAGAGGTGAGCAGTTCTTC.

The genes are TRBV2 and TRBJ2-3; D may correspond to TRBD1 or TRBD2 (6 bases each). This CDR3 is built from 15 residues. The V gene's germline CDR1 is SNHLY and CDR2 FYNNEI. V was clipped by 6 bases and J by 4 bases, with 17 bases between them. CDR3 bases: TGTGCCAGCAGAGTACGGGGGCCCAGGGCAGATACGCAGTATTTT. This codes for CASRVRGPRADTQYF. The full variable domain, rest sourced from reference TRBV2 and TRBJ2-3, is EPEVTQTPSHQVTQMGQEVILRCVPISNHLYFYWYRQILGQKVEFLVSFYNNEISEKSEIFDDQFSVERPDGSNFTLKIRSTKLEDSAMYFCASRVRGPRADTQYFGPGTRLTVL.

This clone was seen just once. V usage is TRBV4-3 and J usage is TRBJ2-3; D gene uncertain. CDR3 length equals 16 residues. Trimming removed 0 bases at V and 6 bases at J, with 16 bases between. Looked up from germline, CDR1 is LGHNA and CDR2 is YSLEER. The CDR3 DNA follows: TGCGCCAGCAGCCAAGAAAGTGGGTCCCCCCGGGATACGCAGTATTTT. Its translation is CASSQESGSPRDTQYF.

The chain has TRBV2 and TRBJ2-5; 11 bases map to TRBD2. Germline assignment: CDR1 SNHLY and CDR2 FYNNEI. The ends lost 7 bases at V and 0 bases at J; junction bases unmatched: 7. The CDR3 runs 16 residues. The CDR3 spells CASKSGLAAYQETQYF. The CDR3 DNA sequence: TGTGCCAGCAAATCGGGACTAGCGGCGTACCAAGAGACCCAGTACTTC.

CDR3 DNA sequence: TGTGCCAGCACGACCGGAACTAGCTGGGGCACAGATACGCAGTATTTT. Its translation: CASTTGTSWGTDTQYF. The rearrangement uses TRBV27 and TRBJ2-3; a possible D gene is TRBD2 (6 bases). This CDR3 region has 16 residues. Germline CDR1 is MNHEY and CDR2 is SMNVEV (reference sequence). Trimming removed 7 bases at V and 1 base at J, with 18 bases between.

The V call is TRBV29-1, the J call TRBJ1-5; D not certain. Germline values: CDR1 SQVTM, CDR2 ANQGSEA. Deletions cut 4 bases from V and 6 bases from J, with 13 bases between. The CDR3 totals 13 residues. This CDR3 reads CSVGEGGSQPQHF. DNA of the CDR3: TGCAGCGTTGGGGAGGGAGGAAGTCAGCCCCAGCATTTT. Complete variable domain (other parts from reference TRBV29-1 and TRBJ1-5): SAVISQKPSRDICQRGTSLTIQCQVDSQVTMMFWYRQQPGQSLTLIATANQGSEATYESGFVIDKFPISRPNLTFSTLTVSNMSPEDSSIYLCSVGEGGSQPQHFGDGTRLSIL.

The genes are TRBV30 and TRBJ2-3; 10 bases line up with TRBD1. Germline CDR1 GTSNPN, CDR2 SVGIG (reference sequence). The junction had 9 bases not matched to a gene; V was cut back by 8 bases and J by 4 bases. The CDR3 consists of 14 residues. CDR3 protein: CAGRQGARPDTQYF. The CDR3 nucleotides read TGTGCCGGAAGACAGGGGGCGCGTCCAGATACGCAGTATTTT.

Written as DNA, the CDR3 is TGTGCCAGCAGTACCCGCGGAGGGAGCTATGGCTACACCTTC. Its translation: CASSTRGGSYGYTF. J is TRBJ1-2 and V is TRBV27; no clear D gene. Per the germline V gene, CDR1 is MNHEY and CDR2 is SMNVEV (reference sequence). The V end was cut by 5 bases, the J end by 4 bases, with 14 bases between. The CDR3 spans 14 residues.

The genes are TRBV5-5 and TRBJ1-5, with D perhaps matching TRBD1 (6 bases). Germline V CDR1 and CDR2: SGHKS, YYEKEE (reference sequence). This CDR3 comprises 15 residues. Between the trimmed V and J ends, which lost 3 bases and 4 bases, there was a span of 14 bases. The CDR3 region is CASSSGVGGNQPQHF. The DNA for the CDR3 is TGTGCCAGCAGCTCAGGGGTGGGAGGAAATCAGCCCCAGCATTTT.